This TCR beta chain was observed in a study of human T cells and chemical hapten exposure. Study at large: For sensitization, 2% DPC was applied to an approximately 2 cm by approximately 2 cm patch of upper inner arm skin. DPC (0.01%) was patch tested on the upper back and read at 6 days. Findings and caveats of the study: In the PT1 data, expanded TCR counts showed a positive correlation with patch test score.

TCRdb re-called the RACE reads through MiXCR, storing one row per CDR3 protein. The sample lists fewer than 500,000 distinct CDR3 sequences; 4% to 5.5% were seen once. This clonotype was found a few times. What it recognizes is unknown. Stated time point: patch test 1, 2 weeks after DPC sensitization. The treatment was: therapeutic diphenylcyclopropenone sensitization with weekly scalp DPC. Alopecia patients deemed DPC-suitable, aged 18 to 70, excluding pregnancy. This clonotype was sampled from a woman aged 50 to 65 with alopecia areata. Some clones in this sample may be carry-over from other donors' samples. This sample comprised whole blood, obtained in connection with sensitization to the hapten diphenylcyclopropenone (DPC).

The CDR3: CASSGSGLASRASTDTQYF. CDR3 nucleotides: TGTGCCAGCAGCGGGTCGGGACTAGCGAGTCGTGCTAGCACAGATACGCAGTATTTT. This sequence joins TRBV7-2 and TRBJ2-3, with 10 bases that match TRBD2. J gave up 0 bases and V 5 bases, and 14 bases lay outside the gene matches. This CDR3 spans 19 amino acids. CDR1 is SGHTA and CDR2 is FQGNSA in the germline V gene.